The entry below gives a single T cell receptor (beta chain) sequence along with its context. Repertoires were generated with immunoSEQ multiplex PCR, while TCRdb's copy carries only in-frame clones and drops some. The sample contains about 210,000 clones, around four fifths of which appear only once. The data were obtained in a study of blood T cell repertoires in COVID-19. Study information: Donors in the United States, Italy and Spain gave samples during acute or convalescent COVID-19.

CDR1 and CDR2 (germline): SGHRS, YFSETQ. The length of the CDR3 is 16 residues. The V gene lost 1 base and the J gene lost 6 bases, with 20 bases spanning the gap. The material sequenced was peripheral blood. This sequence joins TRBV5-1 and TRBJ2-7; tentative D call: TRBD2 (7 bases). The sequence was obtained from a woman aged 40 to 49 with active or convalescent COVID-19. CDR3 region: CASSLTVAGAGGEQYF. The CDR3 nucleotides read TGCGCCAGCAGCTTGACAGTCGCGGGGGCTGGGGGCGAGCAGTACTTC.